The 26 T cell receptor beta chains presented below share a single source sample, sequenced in a study of T cells in women clearing cervical HPV infection. The table came from immunoSEQ multiplex PCR; TCRdb's copy has only in-frame clones and leaves some out. The sample holds some 37,000 clones. Sequences were obtained from blood buffy coat. The origin of the receptors is a woman aged 18 to 75 with a cervical HPV16 infection that either progressed to CIN3+ or cleared (not recorded which).

Of note for this clone: The sequence runs out 3 residues before the end of the CDR3; the remainder is reconstructed from the germline J gene. The gene calls are TRBV20-1 and TRBJ1-6, with a tentative D call TRBD1 (5 bases). The CDR3 has 15 residues. Per the germline V gene, CDR1 is DFQATT and CDR2 is SNEGSKA (reference sequence). V lost 0 bases and J 10 bases, leaving 16 bases between the germline ends. The CDR3 here is CSARDLDIGGSPLHF. The CDR3 bases that were read are TGCAGTGCTAGAGATCTAGACATCGGGGGGTCACCC.

About this clone: The read comes to an end 3 residues before the CDR3 does, leaving the germline J gene to fill in the end. V usage is TRBV18 and J usage is TRBJ1-4; a weak D match, TRBD1 (5 bases). This CDR3 has 14 residues. CDR1 KGHSH and CDR2 LQKENI come from the germline V gene. Trimming pared 3 bases from V and 6 bases from J, leaving 11 bases between. CDR3 loop: CASSPTGEDEKLFF. The CDR3 bases that were read are TGTGCCAGCTCACCGACGGGGGAGGATGAAAAA.

Points on this clone: The CDR3 goes on 3 residues after the read ends, and that part is filled in from the germline J gene. The chain has TRBV11-2 and TRBJ1-1, with D perhaps TRBD1 (5 bases). Germline values: CDR1 SGHAT, CDR2 FQNNGV. The length of the CDR3 is 15 residues. V lost 1 base and J 5 bases, leaving 14 bases between the germline ends. CDR3 loop: CASSLVGMSGTEAFF. Incomplete CDR3 DNA: TGTGCCAGCAGCTTAGTTGGTATGTCAGGGACTGAA.

For this clone: The read finishes 3 residues shy of the CDR3 end, and the germline J gene is used to complete it. The chain links TRBV12-3 or TRBV12-4 to TRBJ1-5; 9 nucleotides align to TRBD1. The CDR3 sequence is 14 residues long. Trimming cost V 6 bases and J 7 bases; bases outside gene matches: 7. Incomplete CDR3 DNA: TGTGCCAGCAGCTGGACAGGGGCGAGACAGCCC. As protein: CASSWTGARQP. The whole CDR3 reads CASSWTGARQPQHF.

The sequenced CDR3 bases are TGCAGTGCTAGCCGGCGGGGGGGCCTGGAAGATACG. It encodes CSASRRGGLEDT. The complete CDR3 reads CSASRRGGLEDTQYF. This sequence joins TRBV20-1 and TRBJ2-3, with 9 bases matching TRBD2. The read ends 3 residues before the CDR3 terminus; that terminus is restored from the germline J gene. J lost 5 bases, V lost 3 bases, and 9 bases had no gene match. CDR1 and CDR2 from the germline V gene are DFQATT and SNEGSKA (reference sequence). The CDR3 loop spans 15 amino acids.

A word on this clone: The read ends 3 residues early relative to the CDR3; the germline J gene fills the gap. The chain carries TRBV18 and TRBJ1-2, with D uncertain. Germline V gene lookup returns CDR1 KGHSH and CDR2 LQKENI. This CDR3 comprises 15 residues. The chain's CDR3 is CASSPALAANNDYTF. Partial CDR3 DNA: TGTGCCAGCTCACCGGCGCTAGCGGCGAACAATGAC.

As to this clone: The read halts 3 residues ahead of the CDR3 end, with the missing end drawn from the germline J gene. V usage is TRBV7-9 and J usage is TRBJ2-3, with 11 bases that match TRBD2. CDR1 and CDR2 from the germline V gene are SEHNR and FQNEAQ (reference sequence). The CDR3 spans 15 residues. The J segment lost 5 bases and the V segment lost 1 base, leaving 2 bases of the junction unmatched. CDR3 amino acids: CASSLGLAGRDTQYF. The part of the CDR3 DNA that was read is TGTGCCAGCAGCTTAGGACTAGCGGGACGAGATACG.

Points on this clone: The CDR3 goes on 3 residues after the read ends, and that part is filled in from the germline J gene. The chain couples TRBV20-1 to TRBJ2-1, with 8 bases fitting TRBD2. V lost 3 bases and J lost 0; bases outside the gene matches: 13. This CDR3 spans 18 amino acids. Germline loops: CDR1 DFQATT, CDR2 SNEGSKA (reference sequence). The sequenced CDR3 bases are TGCAGTGCTAGCCCCCCCGGGGGGGTAACCAGCTCCTACAATGAG. It translates to CSASPPGGVTSSYNE. The entire CDR3 protein reads CSASPPGGVTSSYNEQFF.

Concerning this clone: From the germline J gene comes the end of the CDR3, since the read stops 3 residues before it. The V gene is TRBV20-1, the J gene TRBJ1-1; no clear D. The CDR3 extends over 14 amino acids. Looked up from germline, CDR1 is DFQATT and CDR2 is SNEGSKA (reference sequence). Trimming took 0 bases from V and 1 from J, leaving 9 bases between them. CDR3: CSARDQFRNTEAFF. The CDR3 DNA, read in part, is TGCAGTGCTAGAGATCAGTTCAGGAACACTGAA.

Comment on this clone: The sequence runs out 3 residues before the end of the CDR3; the remainder is reconstructed from the germline J gene. The chain employs TRBV5-5 and TRBJ1-1; TRBD1 might be the D (5 bases). The CDR3 is 13 residues long. Trimming stripped 6 bases from V and 6 bases from J, with 15 bases between. The germline V gene encodes CDR1 SGHKS and CDR2 YYEKEE (reference sequence). The DNA read from the CDR3 is TGTGCCAGCACGGAGGCGGGGCAGCCTGAA. Amino acids: CASTEAGQPE. The CDR3, in full, reads CASTEAGQPEAFF.

As to this clone: The read is 3 residues too short to cover the CDR3 end, so that end is filled in from the germline J gene. The chain has TRBV6-1 and TRBJ2-4; TRBD1 agrees at 7 bases. Germline lookup yields CDR1 MNHNS and CDR2 SASEGT. V dropped 0 bases and J dropped 9; count of bases not matched to a gene: 11. The CDR3 is made up of 16 amino acids. The CDR3 is CASSEATGAAKGIQYF. The CDR3 bases that were read are TGTGCCAGCAGTGAAGCTACAGGGGCAGCCAAGGGCATT.

Regarding this clone: The read falls 3 residues short of the CDR3 end, and the missing part is taken from the germline J gene. This chain connects TRBV7-8 to TRBJ2-7, with a tentative D call TRBD2 (5 bases). V lost 5 bases and J lost 0, with 14 bases in between. Germline CDR1 is SGHVS and CDR2 is FQNEAQ. The CDR3 has 15 amino acids. This CDR3 is CASSPRLLSSYEQYF. The covered CDR3 bases are TGTGCCAGCAGCCCTAGACTACTCTCCTCCTACGAG.

Concerning this clone itself: The read is 3 residues too short to cover the CDR3 end, so that end is filled in from the germline J gene. The chain carries TRBV29-1 and TRBJ1-1; the D is unclear. The CDR3 runs to 10 residues. Per germline, CDR1 SQVTM and CDR2 ANQGSEA. V lost 4 bases and J lost 6, with 6 bases in between. The CDR3 reads CSVVRSEAFF. CDR3 DNA (partial): TGCAGCGTTGTGAGGTCTGAA.

On this clone itself: The DNA ends 3 residues before the CDR3 does, and the rest of the CDR3 is filled in from the germline J gene. The V and J genes are TRBV7-2 and TRBJ2-7; 7 bases fit TRBD1. Germline lookup yields CDR1 SGHTA and CDR2 FQGNSA. The CDR3 extends over 14 amino acids. Germline trimming cut 5 bases from V and 3 bases from J; bases unmatched to any gene: 7. Incomplete CDR3 DNA: TGTGCCAGCAGCCCCACAGGGGCGCACTACGAG. This encodes CASSPTGAHYE. The whole CDR3 protein reads CASSPTGAHYEQYF.

Details on this clone: The read terminates 3 residues ahead of where the CDR3 ends, so the germline J gene completes it. This chain links TRBV28 with TRBJ2-2; 9 bases align to TRBD2. Per germline, CDR1 MDHEN and CDR2 SYDVKM. The length of the CDR3 is 16 residues. The junction had 8 bases not matched to a gene; V was cut back by 5 bases and J by 4 bases. The CDR3 sequence is CASSLLAGAVTGELFF. The covered CDR3 bases are TGTGCCAGCAGTCTCTTAGCGGGAGCGGTCACCGGGGAG.

A note on this clone: The DNA ends 3 residues before the CDR3 does, and the rest of the CDR3 is filled in from the germline J gene. The chain carries TRBV10-3 and TRBJ2-1; 7 bases align to TRBD2. In germline, CDR1 is ENHRY, CDR2 SYGVKD. V shed 7 bases and J 0 bases; nucleotides not matched to a gene: 15. The CDR3 covers 18 residues. The sequenced CDR3 bases are TGTGCCATCACTCGGTCCCCCTCTAGCGGTCTCTCCTACAATGAG. Amino acids: CAITRSPSSGLSYNE. In full, the CDR3 reads CAITRSPSSGLSYNEQFF.

Turning to this clone: The sequenced fragment ends 3 residues before the CDR3 boundary, so the rest is inferred from the germline J gene. The V gene is TRBV7-9, the J gene TRBJ1-1, with D perhaps matching TRBD1 (5 bases). Germline assignment: CDR1 SEHNR and CDR2 FQNEAQ (reference sequence). V dropped 6 bases and J dropped 5 bases, with 16 bases sitting between them. CDR3 size: 14 residues. CDR3 sequence reads: CASSTPGRETEAFF. The covered CDR3 bases are TGTGCCAGCAGTACCCCAGGGCGTGAGACTGAA.

With respect to this clone: From the germline J gene comes the end of the CDR3, since the read stops 3 residues before it. The rearrangement links TRBV30 to TRBJ1-2; D possibly corresponds to TRBD1 (6 bases). This CDR3 region has 13 residues. Germline lookup yields CDR1 GTSNPN and CDR2 SVGIG (reference sequence). V gave up 3 bases and J gave up 5 bases, with 13 bases separating them. The CDR3 sequence: CAWRDRPLYGYTF. Incomplete CDR3 DNA: TGTGCCTGGAGGGACAGACCGTTATATGGC.

About this clone: The CDR3 is cut off 3 residues early in the read; its end comes from the germline J gene. This chain links TRBV20-1 with TRBJ2-1; D perhaps matches TRBD2 (5 bases). CDR3 length: 12 amino acids. Trimming shortened V by 0 bases and J by 9 bases, and 9 bases separated the two germline ends. Germline assignment: CDR1 DFQATT and CDR2 SNEGSKA (reference sequence). Partial CDR3 DNA: TGCAGTGCTAGAGAACTAGACATTGAG. Its protein is CSARELDIE. The whole CDR3 protein reads CSARELDIEQFF.

Points on this clone: The read stops 3 residues short of the end of the CDR3; the missing end is completed from the germline J gene. The chain employs TRBV14 and TRBJ2-1; D unresolved. Germline V gene sequence: CDR1 SGHDN, CDR2 FVKESK. Trimming left V 0 bases short and J 0 bases short, with 9 bases between. There are 16 residues in the CDR3. This CDR3 is CASSQDPGSSYNEQFF. The DNA read from the CDR3 is TGTGCCAGCAGCCAAGATCCGGGTAGCTCCTACAATGAG.

For this clone: The read gets to within 3 residues of the CDR3 end, and the germline J gene fills in the rest. The rearrangement joins TRBV10-3 to TRBJ2-7; no firm D call. The CDR3 is 12 amino acids. V shed 3 bases and J shed 5 bases, with 8 bases lying between them. The germline V gene has CDR1 ENHRY and CDR2 SYGVKD. CDR3 DNA, as far as it was read: TGTGCCATCAGTGATCATAGGGACGAG. Protein product: CAISDHRDE. The whole CDR3 reads CAISDHRDEQYF.

Notes on this clone: The read comes to an end 3 residues before the CDR3 does, leaving the germline J gene to fill in the end. The J gene is TRBJ2-7, the V gene TRBV4-2; 9 bases line up with TRBD2. The germline gives CDR1 LGHNA, CDR2 YNFKEQ. With 4 bases clipped from V and 2 bases from J, the junction kept 12 bases outside the gene matches. The CDR3 consists of 17 residues. The sequenced part of the CDR3 DNA is TGTGCCAGCAGCCCAGGGGTCGGCCTAGCGGGGACCTACGAG. Protein: CASSPGVGLAGTYE. The entire CDR3 protein reads CASSPGVGLAGTYEQYF.

In regard to this clone: Read coverage stops 3 residues before the CDR3 terminus; the germline J gene supplies the remainder. V gene TRBV7-2 combines with J gene TRBJ2-7; TRBD1 aligns across 9 bases. Losses at the gene ends were 5 bases for V and 3 bases for J; bases not matched to a gene: 8. CDR1 is SGHTA, CDR2 FQGNSA, per germline. This CDR3 has 15 amino acids. CDR3 bases read: TGTGCCAGCAGCGCACAACAGGGGGCAAACTACGAG. The encoded protein is CASSAQQGANYE. The CDR3 in full is CASSAQQGANYEQYF.

A note on this clone: The read is 3 residues too short to cover the CDR3 end, so that end is filled in from the germline J gene. The chain joins TRBV7-6 to TRBJ2-1; D unresolved. Germline loops: CDR1 SGHVS, CDR2 FNYEAQ. The CDR3 has 14 residues. Trimming took off 1 base at V and 2 bases at J, with 6 bases between the two ends. The CDR3 sequence: CASSLGHAYNEQFF. CDR3 DNA (partial): TGTGCCAGCAGCTTAGGACACGCCTACAATGAG.

Concerning this clone: The CDR3 is cut off 3 residues early in the read; its end comes from the germline J gene. This chain connects TRBV29-1 to TRBJ2-4; TRBD1 aligns across 8 bases. J was trimmed by 6 bases and V by 4 bases; bases with no gene match: 8. Germline V lookup: CDR1 SQVTM, CDR2 ANQGSEA. The CDR3 spans 14 residues. Partial CDR3 DNA: TGCAGCGTTGCGGCAGGGGGCTCGAGAAACATT. Protein product: CSVAAGGSRNI. The CDR3 in its entirety is CSVAAGGSRNIQYF.

In the case of this clone: The missing CDR3 end, 3 residues past where the read stops, is filled in from the germline J gene. This chain connects TRBV7-6 to TRBJ1-3; TRBD1 might be the D (5 bases). Trimming pared 5 bases from V and 3 bases from J, leaving 20 bases between. The CDR3 contains 17 residues. Germline CDR1 SGHVS, CDR2 FNYEAQ. CDR3 bases read: TGTGCCAGCAGCAATAGGGCGGGGGGGGAACATGGAAACACC. As protein: CASSNRAGGEHGNT. The CDR3 reads in full as CASSNRAGGEHGNTIYF.